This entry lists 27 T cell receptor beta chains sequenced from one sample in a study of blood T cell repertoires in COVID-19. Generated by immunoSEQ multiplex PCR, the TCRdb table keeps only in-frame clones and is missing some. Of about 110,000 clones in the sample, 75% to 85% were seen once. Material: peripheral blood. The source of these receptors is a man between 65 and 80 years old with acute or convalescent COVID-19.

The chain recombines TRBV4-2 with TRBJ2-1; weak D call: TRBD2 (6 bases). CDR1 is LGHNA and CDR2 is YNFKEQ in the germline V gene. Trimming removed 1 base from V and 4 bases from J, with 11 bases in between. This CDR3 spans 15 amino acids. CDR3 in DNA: TGTGCCAGCAGCCAAGCCGGGACTCCGTACAATGAGCAGTTCTTC. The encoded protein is CASSQAGTPYNEQFF.

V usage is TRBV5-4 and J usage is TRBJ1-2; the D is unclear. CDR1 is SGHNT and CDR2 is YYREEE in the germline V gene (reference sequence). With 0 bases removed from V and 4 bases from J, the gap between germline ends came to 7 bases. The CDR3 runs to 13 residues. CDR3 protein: CASSLANGYGYTF. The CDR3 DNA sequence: TGTGCCAGCAGCTTGGCCAACGGCTATGGCTACACCTTC.

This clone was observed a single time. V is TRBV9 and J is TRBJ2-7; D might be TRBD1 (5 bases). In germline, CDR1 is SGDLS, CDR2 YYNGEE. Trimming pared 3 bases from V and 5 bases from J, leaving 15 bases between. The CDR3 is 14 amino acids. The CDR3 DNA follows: TGTGCCAGCAGCGGACAGAGTTACTCTAACGAGCAGTACTTC. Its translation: CASSGQSYSNEQYF.

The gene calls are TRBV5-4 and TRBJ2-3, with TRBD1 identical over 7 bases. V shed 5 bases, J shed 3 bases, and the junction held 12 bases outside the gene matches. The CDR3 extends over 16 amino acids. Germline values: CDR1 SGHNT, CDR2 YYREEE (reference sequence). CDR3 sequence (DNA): TGTGCCAGCAGGGTGAACGGGGACAGTCGGACAGATACGCAGTATTTT. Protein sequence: CASRVNGDSRTDTQYF. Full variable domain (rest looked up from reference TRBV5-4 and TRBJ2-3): ETGVTQSPTHLIKTRGQQVTLRCSSQSGHNTVSWYQQALGQGPQFIFQYYREEENGRGNFPPRFSGLQFPNYSSELNVNALELDDSALYLCASRVNGDSRTDTQYFGPGTRLTVL.

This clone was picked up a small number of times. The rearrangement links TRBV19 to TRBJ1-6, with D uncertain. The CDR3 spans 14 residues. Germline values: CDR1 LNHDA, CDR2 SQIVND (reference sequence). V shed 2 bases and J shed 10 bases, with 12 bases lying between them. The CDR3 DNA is TGTGCCAGTAGTATATCGGGGAAAGGATCACCCCTCCACTTT. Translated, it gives CASSISGKGSPLHF.

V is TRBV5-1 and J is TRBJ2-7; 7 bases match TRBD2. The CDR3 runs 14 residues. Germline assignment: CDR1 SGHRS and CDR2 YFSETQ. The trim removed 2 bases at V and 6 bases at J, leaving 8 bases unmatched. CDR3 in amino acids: CASSLNRGGREQYF. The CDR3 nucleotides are TGCGCCAGCAGCTTAAACCGGGGAGGGCGCGAGCAGTACTTC. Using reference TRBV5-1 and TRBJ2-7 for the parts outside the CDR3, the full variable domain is KAGVTQTPRYLIKTRGQQVTLSCSPISGHRSVSWYQQTPGQGLQFLFEYFSETQRNKGNFPGRFSGRQFSNSRSEMNVSTLELGDSALYLCASSLNRGGREQYFGPGTRLTVT.

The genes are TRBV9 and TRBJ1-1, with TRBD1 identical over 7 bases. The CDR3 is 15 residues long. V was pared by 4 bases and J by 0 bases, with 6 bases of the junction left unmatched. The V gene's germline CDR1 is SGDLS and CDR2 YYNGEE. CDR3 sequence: CASSQGVALNTEAFF. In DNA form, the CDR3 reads TGTGCCAGCAGCCAGGGGGTGGCGCTGAACACTGAAGCTTTCTTT.

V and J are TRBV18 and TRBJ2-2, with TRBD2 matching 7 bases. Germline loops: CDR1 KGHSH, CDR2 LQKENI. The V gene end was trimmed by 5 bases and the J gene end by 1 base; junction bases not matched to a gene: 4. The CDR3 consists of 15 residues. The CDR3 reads CASSNIAGNTGELFF. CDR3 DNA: TGTGCCAGCTCAAATATAGCGGGGAACACCGGGGAGCTGTTTTTT.

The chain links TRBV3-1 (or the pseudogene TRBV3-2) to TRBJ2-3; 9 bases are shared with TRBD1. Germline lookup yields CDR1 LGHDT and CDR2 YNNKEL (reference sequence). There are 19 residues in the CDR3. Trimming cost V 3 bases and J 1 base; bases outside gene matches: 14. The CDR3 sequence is CASSHRGQGGIKRTDTQYF. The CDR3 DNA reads TGTGCCAGCAGCCACCGGGGACAGGGAGGGATAAAACGCACAGATACGCAGTATTTT.

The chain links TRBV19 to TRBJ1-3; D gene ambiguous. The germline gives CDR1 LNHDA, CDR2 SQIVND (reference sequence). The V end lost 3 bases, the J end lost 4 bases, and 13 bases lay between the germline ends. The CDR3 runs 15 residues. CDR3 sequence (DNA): TGTGCCAGTAGTATTGCGGGTCTGGGCGGAAACACCATATATTTT. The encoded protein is CASSIAGLGGNTIYF.

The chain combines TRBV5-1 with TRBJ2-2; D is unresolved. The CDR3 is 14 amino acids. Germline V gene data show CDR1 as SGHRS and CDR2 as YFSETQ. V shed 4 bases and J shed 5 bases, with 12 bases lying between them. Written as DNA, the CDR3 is TGCGCCAGCAGCGTAGAATGGGCAACCGGGGAGCTGTTTTTT. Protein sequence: CASSVEWATGELFF.

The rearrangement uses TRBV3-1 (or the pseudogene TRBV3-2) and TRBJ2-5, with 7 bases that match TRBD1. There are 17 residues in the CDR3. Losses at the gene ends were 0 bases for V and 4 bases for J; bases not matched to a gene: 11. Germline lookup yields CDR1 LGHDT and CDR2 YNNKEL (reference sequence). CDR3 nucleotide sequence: TGTGCCAGCAGCCAAGATAGGACAGGATACCTCCGAGAGACCCAGTACTTC. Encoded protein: CASSQDRTGYLRETQYF.

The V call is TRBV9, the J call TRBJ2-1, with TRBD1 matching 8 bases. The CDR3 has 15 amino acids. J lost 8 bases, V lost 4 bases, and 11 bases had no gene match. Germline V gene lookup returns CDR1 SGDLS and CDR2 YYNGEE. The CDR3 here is CASSHAGQGRDEQFF. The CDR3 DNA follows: TGTGCCAGCAGCCACGCTGGACAGGGAAGGGATGAGCAGTTCTTC.

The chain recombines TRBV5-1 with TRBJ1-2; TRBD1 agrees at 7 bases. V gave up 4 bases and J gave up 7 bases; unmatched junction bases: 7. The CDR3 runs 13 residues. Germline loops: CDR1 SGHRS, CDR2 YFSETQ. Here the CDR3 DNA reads TGCGCCAGCAGCGAAACAGGGGAAGGTGGCTACACCTTC. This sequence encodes CASSETGEGGYTF.

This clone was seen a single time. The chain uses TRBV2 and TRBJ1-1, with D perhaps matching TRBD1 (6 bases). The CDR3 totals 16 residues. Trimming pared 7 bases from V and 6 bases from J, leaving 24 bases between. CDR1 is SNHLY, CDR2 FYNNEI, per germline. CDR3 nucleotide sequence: TGTGCCAGCACCAGTATGCAGGGGTTTGTATCGGCTGAAGCTTTCTTT. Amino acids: CASTSMQGFVSAEAFF.

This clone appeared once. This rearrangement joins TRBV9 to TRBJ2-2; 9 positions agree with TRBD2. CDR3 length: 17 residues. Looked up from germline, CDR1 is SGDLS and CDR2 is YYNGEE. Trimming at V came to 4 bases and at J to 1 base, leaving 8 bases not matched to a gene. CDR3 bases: TGTGCCAGCAGCTCCAGGGGCGGGGGGGAGAACACCGGGGAGCTGTTTTTT. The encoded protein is CASSSRGGGENTGELFF.

CDR3 sequence reads: CASSLVAEGQQQFF. CDR3 DNA: TGCGCCAGCAGCTTGGTGGCAGAGGGCCAACAGCAGTTCTTC. The V call is TRBV5-1, the J call TRBJ2-1, with D perhaps matching TRBD2 (5 bases). Germline CDR1 SGHRS, CDR2 YFSETQ. V dropped 0 bases and J dropped 11 bases, with 15 bases sitting between them. The CDR3 spans 14 residues.

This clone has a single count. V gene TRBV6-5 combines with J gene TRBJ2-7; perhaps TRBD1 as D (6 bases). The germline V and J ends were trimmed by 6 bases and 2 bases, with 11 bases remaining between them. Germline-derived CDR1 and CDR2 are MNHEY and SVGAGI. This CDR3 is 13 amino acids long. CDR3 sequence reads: CASRLTGTYEQYF. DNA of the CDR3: TGTGCCAGCAGGTTGACAGGAACCTACGAGCAGTACTTC.

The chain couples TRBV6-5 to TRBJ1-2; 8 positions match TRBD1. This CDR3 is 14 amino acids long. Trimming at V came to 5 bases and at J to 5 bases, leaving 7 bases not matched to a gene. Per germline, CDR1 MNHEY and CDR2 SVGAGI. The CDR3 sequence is CASSRQGILYGYTF. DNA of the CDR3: TGTGCCAGCAGTCGACAGGGGATACTTTATGGCTACACCTTC.

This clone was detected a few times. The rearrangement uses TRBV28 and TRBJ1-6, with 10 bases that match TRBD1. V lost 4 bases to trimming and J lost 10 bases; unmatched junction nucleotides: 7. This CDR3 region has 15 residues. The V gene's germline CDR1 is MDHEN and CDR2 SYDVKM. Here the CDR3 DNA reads TGTGCCAGCAGTTCGGTGGACAGGGGGTTATCACCCCTCCACTTT. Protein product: CASSSVDRGLSPLHF.

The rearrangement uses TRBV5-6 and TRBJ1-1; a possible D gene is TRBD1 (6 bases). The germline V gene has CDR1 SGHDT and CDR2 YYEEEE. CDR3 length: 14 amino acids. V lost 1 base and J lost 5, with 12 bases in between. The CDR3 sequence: CASSLPGRGTEAFF. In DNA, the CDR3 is TGTGCCAGCAGCTTGCCAGGGAGGGGGACTGAAGCTTTCTTT.

In nucleotides, the CDR3 is TGTGCCAGCAGCGTAGAGAGCTCTGGAAACACCATATATTTT. Protein product: CASSVESSGNTIYF. J is TRBJ1-3 and V is TRBV9, with D unclear. The CDR3 totals 14 residues. The ends were cut back, 0 bases at V and 0 bases at J, with 4 bases in the middle. The germline gives CDR1 SGDLS, CDR2 YYNGEE.

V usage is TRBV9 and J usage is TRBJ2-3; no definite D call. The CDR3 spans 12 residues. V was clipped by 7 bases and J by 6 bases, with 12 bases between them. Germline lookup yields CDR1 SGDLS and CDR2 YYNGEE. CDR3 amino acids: CASGPDRDTQYF. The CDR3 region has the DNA TGTGCCAGCGGGCCCGATCGGGATACGCAGTATTTT.

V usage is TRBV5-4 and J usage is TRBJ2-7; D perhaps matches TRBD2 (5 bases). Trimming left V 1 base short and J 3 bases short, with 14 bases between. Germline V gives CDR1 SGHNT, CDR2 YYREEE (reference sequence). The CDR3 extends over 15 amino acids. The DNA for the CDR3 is TGTGCCAGCAGCTTGCAACCGGACTGGAACTACGAGCAGTACTTC. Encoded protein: CASSLQPDWNYEQYF.

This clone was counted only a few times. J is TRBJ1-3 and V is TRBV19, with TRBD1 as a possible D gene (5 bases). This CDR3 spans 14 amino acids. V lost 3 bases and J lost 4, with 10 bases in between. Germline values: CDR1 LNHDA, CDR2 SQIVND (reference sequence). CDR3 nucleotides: TGTGCCAGTAGTATGGCAGGGTACGGAAACACCATATATTTT. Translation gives CASSMAGYGNTIYF.

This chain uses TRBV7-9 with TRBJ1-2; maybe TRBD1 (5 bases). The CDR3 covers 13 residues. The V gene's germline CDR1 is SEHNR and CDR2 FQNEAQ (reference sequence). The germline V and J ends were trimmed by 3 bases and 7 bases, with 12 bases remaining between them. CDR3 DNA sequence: TGTGCCAGCAGCTTCTCAGGGTCTAGTGGCTACACCTTC. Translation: CASSFSGSSGYTF.

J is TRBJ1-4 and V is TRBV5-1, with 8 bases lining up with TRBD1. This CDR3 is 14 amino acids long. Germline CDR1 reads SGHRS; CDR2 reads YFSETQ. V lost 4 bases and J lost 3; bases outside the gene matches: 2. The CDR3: CASSTGQANEKLFF. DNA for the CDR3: TGCGCCAGCAGCACGGGACAGGCTAATGAAAAACTGTTTTTT.